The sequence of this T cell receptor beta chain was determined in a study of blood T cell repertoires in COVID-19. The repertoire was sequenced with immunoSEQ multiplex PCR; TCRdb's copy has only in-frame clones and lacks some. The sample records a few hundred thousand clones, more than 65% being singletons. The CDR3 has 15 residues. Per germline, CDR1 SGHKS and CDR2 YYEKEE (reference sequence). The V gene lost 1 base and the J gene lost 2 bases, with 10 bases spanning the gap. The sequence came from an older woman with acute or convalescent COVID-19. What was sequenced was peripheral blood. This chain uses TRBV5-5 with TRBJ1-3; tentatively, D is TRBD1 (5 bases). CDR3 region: CASSLRSGTGNTIYF. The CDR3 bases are TGTGCCAGCAGCTTGAGATCAGGGACTGGAAACACCATATATTTT.